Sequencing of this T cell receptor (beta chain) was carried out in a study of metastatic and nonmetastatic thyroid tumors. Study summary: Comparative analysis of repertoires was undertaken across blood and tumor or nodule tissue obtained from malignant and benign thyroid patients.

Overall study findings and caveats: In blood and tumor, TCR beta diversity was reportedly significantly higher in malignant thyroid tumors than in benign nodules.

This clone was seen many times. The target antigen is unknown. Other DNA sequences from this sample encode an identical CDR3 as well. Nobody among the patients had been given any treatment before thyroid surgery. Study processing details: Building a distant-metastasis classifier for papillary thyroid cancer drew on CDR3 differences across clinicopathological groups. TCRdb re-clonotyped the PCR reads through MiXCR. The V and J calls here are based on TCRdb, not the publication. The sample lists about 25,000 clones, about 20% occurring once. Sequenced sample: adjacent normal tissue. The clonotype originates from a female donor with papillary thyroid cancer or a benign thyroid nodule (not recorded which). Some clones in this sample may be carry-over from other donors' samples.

The CDR3 DNA follows: TGCAGTGCTAGCCGGGGACTGATCAATCAGCCCCAGCATTTT. Translation gives CSASRGLINQPQHF. The chain combines TRBV20-1 with TRBJ1-5; possible D gene TRBD1, 5 bases. In germline, CDR1 is DFQATT, CDR2 SNEGSKA (reference sequence). CDR3 size: 14 residues. V gave up 3 bases and J gave up 3 bases, with 12 bases separating them.